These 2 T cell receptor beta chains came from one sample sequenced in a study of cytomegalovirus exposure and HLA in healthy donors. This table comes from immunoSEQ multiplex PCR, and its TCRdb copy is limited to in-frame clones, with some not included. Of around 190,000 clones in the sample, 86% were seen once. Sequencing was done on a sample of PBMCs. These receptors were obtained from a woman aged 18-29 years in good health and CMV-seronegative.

The CDR3 bases are TGTGCCAGCAGCTTAGCAAACTACCAAGAGACCCAGTACTTC. The encoded protein is CASSLANYQETQYF. The rearrangement joins TRBV7-6 to TRBJ2-5, with no clear D. The germline CDR1 and CDR2 sequences are SGHVS and FNYEAQ. The CDR3 loop spans 14 amino acids. The V gene lost 0 bases and the J gene lost 0 bases, with 5 bases spanning the gap. Using reference TRBV7-6 and TRBJ2-5 for the parts outside the CDR3, the full variable domain is GAGVSQSPRYKVTKRGQDVALRCDPISGHVSLYWYRQALGQGPEFLTYFNYEAQQDKSGLPNDRFSAERPEGSISTLTIQRTEQRDSAMYRCASSLANYQETQYFGPGTRLLVL.

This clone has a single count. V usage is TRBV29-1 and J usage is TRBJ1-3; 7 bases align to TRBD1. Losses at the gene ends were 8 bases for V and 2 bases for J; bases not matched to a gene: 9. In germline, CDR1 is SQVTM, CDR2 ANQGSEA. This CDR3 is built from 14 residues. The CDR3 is CSIISGTAGNTIYF. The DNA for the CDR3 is TGCAGCATTATTTCCGGGACAGCTGGAAACACCATATATTTT.